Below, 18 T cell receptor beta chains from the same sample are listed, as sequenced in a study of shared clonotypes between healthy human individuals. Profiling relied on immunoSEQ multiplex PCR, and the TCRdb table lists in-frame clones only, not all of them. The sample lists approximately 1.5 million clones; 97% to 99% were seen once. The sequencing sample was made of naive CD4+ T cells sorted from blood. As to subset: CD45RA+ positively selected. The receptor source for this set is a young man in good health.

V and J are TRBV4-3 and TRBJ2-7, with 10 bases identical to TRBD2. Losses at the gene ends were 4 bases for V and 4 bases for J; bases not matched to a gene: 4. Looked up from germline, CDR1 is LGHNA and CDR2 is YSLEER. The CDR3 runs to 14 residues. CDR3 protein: CASSRRTSGYEQYF. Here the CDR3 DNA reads TGCGCCAGCAGCCGGCGGACTAGCGGATACGAGCAGTACTTC.

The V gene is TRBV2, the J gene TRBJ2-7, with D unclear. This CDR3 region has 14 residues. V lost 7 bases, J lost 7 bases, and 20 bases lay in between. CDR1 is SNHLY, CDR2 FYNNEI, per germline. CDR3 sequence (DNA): TGTGCCAGCAAGTCGATAGCCCGTGGTCGGGAGCAGTACTTC. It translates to CASKSIARGREQYF.

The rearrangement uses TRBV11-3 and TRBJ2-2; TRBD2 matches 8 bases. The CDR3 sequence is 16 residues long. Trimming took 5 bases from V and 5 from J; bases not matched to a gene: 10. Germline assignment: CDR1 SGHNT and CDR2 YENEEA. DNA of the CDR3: TGTGCCAGCAGCCGAGCAGCGGGAGACGCGACCGGGGAGCTGTTTTTT. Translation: CASSRAAGDATGELFF.

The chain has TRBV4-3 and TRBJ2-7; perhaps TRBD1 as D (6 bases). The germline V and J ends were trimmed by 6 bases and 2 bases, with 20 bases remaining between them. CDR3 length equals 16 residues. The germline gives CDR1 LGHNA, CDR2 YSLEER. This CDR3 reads CASSHRLGQIPYEQYF. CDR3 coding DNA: TGCGCCAGCAGTCATAGACTTGGACAGATCCCCTACGAGCAGTACTTC.

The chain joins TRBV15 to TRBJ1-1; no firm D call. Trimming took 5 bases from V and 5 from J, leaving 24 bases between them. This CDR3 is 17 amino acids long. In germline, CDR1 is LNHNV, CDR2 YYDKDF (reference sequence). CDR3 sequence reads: CATSDDRWGRRGTEAFF. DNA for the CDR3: TGTGCCACCAGCGATGACCGTTGGGGAAGGCGGGGTACTGAAGCTTTCTTT.

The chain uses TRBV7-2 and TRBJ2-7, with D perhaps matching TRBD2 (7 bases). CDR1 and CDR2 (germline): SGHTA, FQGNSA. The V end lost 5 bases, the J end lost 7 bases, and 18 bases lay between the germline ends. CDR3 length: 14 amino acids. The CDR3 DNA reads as TGTGCCAGCAGCCACTTAAGGGGGAGGGGGGAGCAGTACTTC. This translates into CASSHLRGRGEQYF.

CDR3 bases: TGCGCCAGCAGCCAAGGAGAGACAGAATACGAGCAGTACTTC. Translating it yields CASSQGETEYEQYF. The rearrangement links TRBV4-1 to TRBJ2-7; D is perhaps TRBD1 (5 bases). The CDR3 sequence is 14 residues long. Germline-derived CDR1 and CDR2 are MGHRA and YSYEKL. Trimming stripped 1 base from V and 4 bases from J, with 11 bases between.

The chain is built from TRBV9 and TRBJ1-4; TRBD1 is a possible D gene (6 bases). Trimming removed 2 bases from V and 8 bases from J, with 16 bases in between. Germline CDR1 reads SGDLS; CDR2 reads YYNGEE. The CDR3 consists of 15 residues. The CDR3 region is CASSVTGTMGEKLFF. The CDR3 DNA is TGTGCCAGCAGCGTTACAGGGACGATGGGGGAAAAACTGTTTTTT.

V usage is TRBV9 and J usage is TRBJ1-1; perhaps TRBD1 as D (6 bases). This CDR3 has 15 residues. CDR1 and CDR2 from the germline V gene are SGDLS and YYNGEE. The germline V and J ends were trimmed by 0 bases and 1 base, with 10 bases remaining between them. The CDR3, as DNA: TGTGCCAGCAGCGTAGGAGTAGGGGGGAACACTGAAGCTTTCTTT. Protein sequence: CASSVGVGGNTEAFF.

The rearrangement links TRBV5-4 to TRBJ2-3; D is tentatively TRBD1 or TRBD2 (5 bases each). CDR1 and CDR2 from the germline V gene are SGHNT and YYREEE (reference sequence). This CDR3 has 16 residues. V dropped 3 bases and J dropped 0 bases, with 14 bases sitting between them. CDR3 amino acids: CASSWGTGASTDTQYF. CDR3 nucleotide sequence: TGTGCCAGCAGCTGGGGGACCGGTGCTAGCACAGATACGCAGTATTTT. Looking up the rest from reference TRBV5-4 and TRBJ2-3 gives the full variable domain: ETGVTQSPTHLIKTRGQQVTLRCSSQSGHNTVSWYQQALGQGPQFIFQYYREEENGRGNFPPRFSGLQFPNYSSELNVNALELDDSALYLCASSWGTGASTDTQYFGPGTRLTVL.

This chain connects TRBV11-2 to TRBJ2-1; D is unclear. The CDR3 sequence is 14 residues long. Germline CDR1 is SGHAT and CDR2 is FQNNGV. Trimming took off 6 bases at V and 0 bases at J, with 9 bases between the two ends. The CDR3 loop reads CASRLQSSYNEQFF. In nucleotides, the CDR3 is TGTGCCAGCAGACTACAGTCCTCCTACAATGAGCAGTTCTTC.

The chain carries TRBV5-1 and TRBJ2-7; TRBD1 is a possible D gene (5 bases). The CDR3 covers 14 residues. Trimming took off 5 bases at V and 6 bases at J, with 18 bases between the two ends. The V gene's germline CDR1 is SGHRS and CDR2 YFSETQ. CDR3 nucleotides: TGCGCCAGCAGTGCCCCGATCCAGGGCGGCGAGCAGTACTTC. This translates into CASSAPIQGGEQYF.

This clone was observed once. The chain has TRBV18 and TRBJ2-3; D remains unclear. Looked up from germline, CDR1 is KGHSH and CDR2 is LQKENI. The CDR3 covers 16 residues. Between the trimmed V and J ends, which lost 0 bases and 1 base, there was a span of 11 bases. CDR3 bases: TGTGCCAGCTCACCACCGGGCAACAGTCGCACAGATACGCAGTATTTT. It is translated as CASSPPGNSRTDTQYF. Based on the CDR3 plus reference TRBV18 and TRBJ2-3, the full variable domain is NAGVMQNPRHLVRRRGQEARLRCSPMKGHSHVYWYRQLPEEGLKFMVYLQKENIIDESGMPKERFSAEFPKEGPSILRIQQVVRGDSAAYFCASSPPGNSRTDTQYFGPGTRLTVL.

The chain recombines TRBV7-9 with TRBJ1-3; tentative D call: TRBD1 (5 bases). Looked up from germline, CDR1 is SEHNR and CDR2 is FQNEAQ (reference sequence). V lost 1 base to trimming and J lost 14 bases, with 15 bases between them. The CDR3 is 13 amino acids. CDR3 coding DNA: TGTGCCAGCAGCTTAGGAGTGCAGGGCCACTTATATTTT. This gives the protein CASSLGVQGHLYF.

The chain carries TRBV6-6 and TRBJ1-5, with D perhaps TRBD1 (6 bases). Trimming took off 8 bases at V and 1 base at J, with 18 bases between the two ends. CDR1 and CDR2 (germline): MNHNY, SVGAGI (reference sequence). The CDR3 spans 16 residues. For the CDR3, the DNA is TGTGCCAGCTCAGAACCGGGGGCGGGAAGCAATCAGCCCCAGCATTTT. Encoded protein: CASSEPGAGSNQPQHF.

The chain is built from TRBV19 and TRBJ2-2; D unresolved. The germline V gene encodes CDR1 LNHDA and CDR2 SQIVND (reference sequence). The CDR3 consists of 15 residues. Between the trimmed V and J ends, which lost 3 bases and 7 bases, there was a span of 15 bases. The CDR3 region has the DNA TGTGCCAGTAGTATGACGCACCTTTCGGGCGGGGAGCTGTTTTTT. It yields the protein CASSMTHLSGGELFF.

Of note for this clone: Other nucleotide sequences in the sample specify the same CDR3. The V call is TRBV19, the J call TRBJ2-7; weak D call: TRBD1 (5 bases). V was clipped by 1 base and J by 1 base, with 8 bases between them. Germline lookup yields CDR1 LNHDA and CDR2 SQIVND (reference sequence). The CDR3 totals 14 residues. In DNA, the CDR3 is TGTGCCAGTAGTATAGGCGCAGGGTCCTACGAGCAGTACTTC. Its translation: CASSIGAGSYEQYF. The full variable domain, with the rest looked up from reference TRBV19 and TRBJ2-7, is DGGITQSPKYLFRKEGQNVTLSCEQNLNHDAMYWYRQDPGQGLRLIYYSQIVNDFQKGDIAEGYSVSREKKESFPLTVTSAQKNPTAFYLCASSIGAGSYEQYFGPGTRLTVT.

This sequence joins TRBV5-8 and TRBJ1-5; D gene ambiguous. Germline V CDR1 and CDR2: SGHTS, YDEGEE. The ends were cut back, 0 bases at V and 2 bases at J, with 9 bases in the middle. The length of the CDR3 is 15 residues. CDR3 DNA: TGTGCCAGCAGCTTGGGCGGTCCAGGCAATCAGCCCCAGCATTTT. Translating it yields CASSLGGPGNQPQHF.